This T cell receptor (beta chain) was captured by sequencing in a study of T cells in localized non-small cell lung cancer. Trimming stripped 7 bases from V and 6 bases from J, with 21 bases between. In germline, CDR1 is MNHEY, CDR2 SVGAGI. This CDR3 is built from 15 residues. TCRdb keeps only in-frame clones here, not all; method: immunoSEQ multiplex PCR. The table includes roughly 90,000 clones, roughly 91% detected once. The specimen was PBMCs, collected before any cancer treatment. The source is a woman aged 40-69 years with stage II squamous cell lung carcinoma. The J gene is TRBJ1-1, the V gene TRBV6-5, with D maybe TRBD1 (5 bases). The chain's CDR3 is CASNQGKLGVAEAFF. In DNA, the CDR3 is TGTGCCAGCAACCAGGGAAAACTGGGGGTCGCTGAAGCTTTCTTT.